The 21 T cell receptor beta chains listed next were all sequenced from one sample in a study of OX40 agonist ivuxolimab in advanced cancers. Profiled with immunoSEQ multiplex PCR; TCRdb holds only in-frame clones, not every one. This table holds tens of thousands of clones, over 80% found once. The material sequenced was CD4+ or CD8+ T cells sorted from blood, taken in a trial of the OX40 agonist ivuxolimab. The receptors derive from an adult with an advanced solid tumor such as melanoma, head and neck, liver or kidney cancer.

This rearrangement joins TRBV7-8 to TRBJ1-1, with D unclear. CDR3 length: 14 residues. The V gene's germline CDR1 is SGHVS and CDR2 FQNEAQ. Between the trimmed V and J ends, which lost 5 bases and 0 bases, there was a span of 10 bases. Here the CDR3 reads CASSREPMNTEAFF. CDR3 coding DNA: TGTGCCAGCAGCCGCGAGCCTATGAACACTGAAGCTTTCTTT.

DNA for the CDR3: TGTGCCAGCAGTTACGGGCAGACTAGTAATCAGCCCCAGCATTTT. Protein: CASSYGQTSNQPQHF. This sequence joins TRBV6-5 and TRBJ1-5; D ambiguous. Trimming pared 2 bases from V and 4 bases from J, leaving 12 bases between. Germline CDR1 reads MNHEY; CDR2 reads SVGAGI. The CDR3 is 15 residues long.

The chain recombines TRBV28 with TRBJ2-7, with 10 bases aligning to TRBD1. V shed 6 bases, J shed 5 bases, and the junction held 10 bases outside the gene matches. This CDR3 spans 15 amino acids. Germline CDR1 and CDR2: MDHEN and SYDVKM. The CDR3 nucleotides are TGTGCCAGCAGCCGGACAGGGGGGTTTACCGACGAGCAGTACTTC. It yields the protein CASSRTGGFTDEQYF.

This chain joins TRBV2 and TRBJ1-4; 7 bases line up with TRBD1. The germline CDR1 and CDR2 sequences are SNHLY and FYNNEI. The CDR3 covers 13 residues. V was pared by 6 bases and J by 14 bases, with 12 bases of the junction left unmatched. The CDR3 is CASRKQGGEGLFF. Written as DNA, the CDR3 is TGTGCCAGCAGAAAGCAGGGGGGGGAAGGGCTGTTTTTT.

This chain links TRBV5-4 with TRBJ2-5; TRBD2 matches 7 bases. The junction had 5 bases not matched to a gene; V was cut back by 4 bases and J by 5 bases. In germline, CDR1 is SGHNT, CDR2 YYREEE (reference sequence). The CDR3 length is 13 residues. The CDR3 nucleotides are TGTGCCAGCAGCCAAGCGGGAAGGGAGACCCAGTACTTC. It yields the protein CASSQAGRETQYF.

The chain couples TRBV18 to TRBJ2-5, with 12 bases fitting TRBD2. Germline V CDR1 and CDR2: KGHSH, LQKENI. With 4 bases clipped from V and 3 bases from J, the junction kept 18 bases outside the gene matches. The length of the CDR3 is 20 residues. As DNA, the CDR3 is TGTGCCAGCTCACTCAACCCCACCCGCGGACTAGCGGGGACGAAAGAGACCCAGTACTTC. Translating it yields CASSLNPTRGLAGTKETQYF.

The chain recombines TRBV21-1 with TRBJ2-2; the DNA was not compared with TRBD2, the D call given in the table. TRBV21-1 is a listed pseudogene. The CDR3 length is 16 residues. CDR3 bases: TGTGCCAGCAGCAAAGAGGCCCTAGTTGGTAGGCGGGAGCTGTTTTTT. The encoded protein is CASSKEALVGRRELFF.

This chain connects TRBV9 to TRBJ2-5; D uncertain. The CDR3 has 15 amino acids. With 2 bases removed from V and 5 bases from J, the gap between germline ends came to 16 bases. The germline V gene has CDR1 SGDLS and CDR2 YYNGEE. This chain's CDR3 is CASSVRDYRVETQYF. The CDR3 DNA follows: TGTGCCAGCAGCGTCAGAGATTACCGTGTTGAGACCCAGTACTTC.

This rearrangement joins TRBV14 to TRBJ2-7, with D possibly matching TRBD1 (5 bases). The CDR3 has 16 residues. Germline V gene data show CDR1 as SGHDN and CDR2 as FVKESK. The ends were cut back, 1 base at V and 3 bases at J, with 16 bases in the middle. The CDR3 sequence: CASSQGSWGDRYEQYF. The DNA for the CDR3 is TGTGCCAGCAGCCAAGGGTCTTGGGGCGATCGCTACGAGCAGTACTTC.

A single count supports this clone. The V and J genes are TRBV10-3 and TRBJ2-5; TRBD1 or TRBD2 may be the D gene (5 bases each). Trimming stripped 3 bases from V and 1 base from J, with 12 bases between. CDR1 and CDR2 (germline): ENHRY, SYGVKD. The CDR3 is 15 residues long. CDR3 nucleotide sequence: TGTGCCATCAGTGAATCCGGGACGGTCCAAGAGACCCAGTACTTC. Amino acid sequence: CAISESGTVQETQYF.

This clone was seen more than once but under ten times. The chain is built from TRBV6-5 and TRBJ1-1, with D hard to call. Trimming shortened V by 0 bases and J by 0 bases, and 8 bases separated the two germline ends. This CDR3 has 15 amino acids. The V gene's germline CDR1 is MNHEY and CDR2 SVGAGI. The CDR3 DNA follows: TGTGCCAGCAGTTACTCCCCAGGTCTGAACACTGAAGCTTTCTTT. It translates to CASSYSPGLNTEAFF.

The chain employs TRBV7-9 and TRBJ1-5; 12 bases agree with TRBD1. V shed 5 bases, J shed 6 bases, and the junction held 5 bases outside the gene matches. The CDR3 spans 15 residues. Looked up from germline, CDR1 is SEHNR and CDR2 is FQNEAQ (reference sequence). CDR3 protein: CASSRGDRGPQPQHF. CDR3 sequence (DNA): TGTGCCAGCAGCCGTGGGGACAGGGGGCCTCAGCCCCAGCATTTT.

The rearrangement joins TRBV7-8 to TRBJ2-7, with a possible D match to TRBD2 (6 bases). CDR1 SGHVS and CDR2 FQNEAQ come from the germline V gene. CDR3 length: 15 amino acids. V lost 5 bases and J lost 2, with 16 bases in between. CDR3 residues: CASSPRAGTAYEQYF. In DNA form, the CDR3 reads TGTGCCAGCAGCCCCCGTGCGGGAACAGCCTACGAGCAGTACTTC.

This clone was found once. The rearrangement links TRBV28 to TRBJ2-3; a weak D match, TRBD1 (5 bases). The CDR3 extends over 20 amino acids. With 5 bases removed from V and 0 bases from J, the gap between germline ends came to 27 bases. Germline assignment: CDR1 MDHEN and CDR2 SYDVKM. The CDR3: CASSPDTRVPRQPSTDTQYF. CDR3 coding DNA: TGTGCCAGCAGTCCGGACACCCGTGTTCCGCGACAGCCAAGCACAGATACGCAGTATTTT.

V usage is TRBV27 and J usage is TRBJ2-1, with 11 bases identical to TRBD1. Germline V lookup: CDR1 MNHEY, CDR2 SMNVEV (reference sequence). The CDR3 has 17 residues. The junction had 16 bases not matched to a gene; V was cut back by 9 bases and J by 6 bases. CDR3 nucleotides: TGTGCCAGTACGGACAGGGGGCGTCTAGCGGGGAGCAATGAGCAGTTCTTC. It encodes CASTDRGRLAGSNEQFF.

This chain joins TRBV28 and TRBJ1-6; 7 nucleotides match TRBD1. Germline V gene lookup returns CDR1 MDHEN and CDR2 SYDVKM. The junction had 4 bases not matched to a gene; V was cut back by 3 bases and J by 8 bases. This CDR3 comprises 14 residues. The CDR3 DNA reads TGTGCCAGCAGTTTTCGGAGGGGGCATTCACCCCTCCACTTT. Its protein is CASSFRRGHSPLHF. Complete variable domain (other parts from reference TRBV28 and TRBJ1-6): DVKVTQSSRYLVKRTGEKVFLECVQDMDHENMFWYRQDPGLGLRLIYFSYDVKMKEKGDIPEGYSVSREKKERFSLILESASTNQTSMYLCASSFRRGHSPLHFGNGTRLTVT.

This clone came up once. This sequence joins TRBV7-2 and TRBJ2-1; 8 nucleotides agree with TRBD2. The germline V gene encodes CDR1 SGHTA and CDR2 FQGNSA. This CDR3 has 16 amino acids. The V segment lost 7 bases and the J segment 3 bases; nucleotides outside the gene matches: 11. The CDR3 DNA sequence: TGTGCCAGCAAGACGCTCGGGACTAGTGTCTACAATGAGCAGTTCTTC. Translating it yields CASKTLGTSVYNEQFF.

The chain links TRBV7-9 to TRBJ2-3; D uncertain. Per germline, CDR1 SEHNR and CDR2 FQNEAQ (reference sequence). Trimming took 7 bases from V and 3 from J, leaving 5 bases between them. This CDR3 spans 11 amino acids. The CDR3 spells CASTRTDTQYF. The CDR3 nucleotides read TGTGCCAGCACCCGGACAGATACGCAGTATTTT.

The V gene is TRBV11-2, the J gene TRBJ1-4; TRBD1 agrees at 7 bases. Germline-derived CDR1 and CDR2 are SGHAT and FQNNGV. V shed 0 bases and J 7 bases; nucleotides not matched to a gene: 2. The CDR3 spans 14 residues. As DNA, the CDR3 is TGTGCCAGCAGCTTAGAAGGGGGCAGTGAAAAACTGTTTTTT. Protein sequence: CASSLEGGSEKLFF.

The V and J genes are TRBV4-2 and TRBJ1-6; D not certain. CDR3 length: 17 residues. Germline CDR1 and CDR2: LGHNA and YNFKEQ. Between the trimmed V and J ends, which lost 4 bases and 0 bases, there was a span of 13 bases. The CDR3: CASSRETESSYNSPLHF. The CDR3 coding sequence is TGTGCCAGCAGCCGAGAGACGGAGAGCTCCTATAATTCACCCCTCCACTTT.

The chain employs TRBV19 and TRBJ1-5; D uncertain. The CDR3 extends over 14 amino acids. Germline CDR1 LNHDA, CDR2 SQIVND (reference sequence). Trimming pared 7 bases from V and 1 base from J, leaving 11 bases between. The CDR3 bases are TGTGCCAGTAACGAGGACCGCAGCAATCAGCCCCAGCATTTT. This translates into CASNEDRSNQPQHF.